Shown below are 25 T cell receptor beta chains from a single sample sequenced in a study of cytomegalovirus exposure and HLA in healthy donors. Researchers ran the PCR with 60 Vbeta and 13 Jbeta primers. TCRdb keeps only in-frame clones here, not all; method: immunoSEQ multiplex PCR. The profile covers around 99,000 clones, with roughly 76% appearing a single time and more than 6% taken by the ten largest. Sequenced: PBMCs. Receptors were obtained from a woman aged 45 to 65 in good health and CMV-seropositive.

CDR3 DNA sequence: TGTGCCAGCAGTTACTCAACGGGGGGGTTCTACGAGCAGTACTTC. This codes for CASSYSTGGFYEQYF. The chain links TRBV6-5 to TRBJ2-5; 8 bases agree with TRBD2. The DNA matches TRBJ2-7 better at its end, which makes the J call doubtful. The CDR3 has 15 residues. Germline CDR1 MNHEY, CDR2 SVGAGI.

V and J are TRBV5-6 and TRBJ2-5; no clear D. The V gene's germline CDR1 is SGHDT and CDR2 YYEEEE. The CDR3 loop spans 15 amino acids. V was shortened by 2 bases and J by 5 bases, with 16 bases between the two germline ends. CDR3 sequence reads: CASSFEAGPTETQYF. Written as DNA, the CDR3 is TGTGCCAGCAGCTTCGAGGCCGGCCCAACGGAGACCCAGTACTTC.

The chain is built from TRBV4-1 and TRBJ1-2; 9 nucleotides match TRBD1. The CDR3 runs to 15 residues. Germline V gives CDR1 MGHRA, CDR2 YSYEKL. Trimming cost V 3 bases and J 4 bases; bases outside gene matches: 6. This CDR3 is CASSHAGQGIYGYTF. Here the CDR3 DNA reads TGCGCCAGCAGCCACGCGGGACAGGGCATCTATGGCTACACCTTC.

Regarding this clone: Germline is not matched at one junction end, which may reflect a read error. The rearrangement links TRBV29-1 to TRBJ2-6, with a weak D call TRBD1 (5 bases). This CDR3 comprises 15 residues. Per germline, CDR1 SQVTM and CDR2 ANQGSEA. Written as DNA, the CDR3 is TGCAGCGTTGTTGGCGTTTTCTCTGGGGCCAACGGCCTGACTTTC. It codes for CSVVGVFSGANGLTF. The full variable domain, its missing parts supplied by reference TRBV29-1 and TRBJ2-6, is SAVISQKPSRDICQRGTSLTIQCQVDSQVTMMFWYRQQPGQSLTLIATANQGSEATYESGFVIDKFPISRPNLTFSTLTVSNMSPEDSSIYLCSVVGVFSGANGLTFGAGSRLTVL.

This clone has only one observation. V and J are TRBV6-5 and TRBJ2-2, with a possible D match to TRBD1 (6 bases). V was clipped by 8 bases and J by 5 bases, with 15 bases between them. Per the germline V gene, CDR1 is MNHEY and CDR2 is SVGAGI. This CDR3 spans 14 amino acids. The CDR3 spells CASRGTSLTGELFF. CDR3 DNA: TGTGCCAGCCGTGGGACAAGTCTTACCGGGGAGCTGTTTTTT.

The rearrangement uses TRBV12-5 and TRBJ2-7; 16 bases map to TRBD2. The V gene end was trimmed by 0 bases and the J gene end by 0 bases; junction bases not matched to a gene: 11. The CDR3 runs to 21 residues. CDR1 and CDR2 from the germline V gene are LGHNT and FRNRAP. The CDR3 here is CASGLVPLPGLAGGSSYEQYF. The CDR3 DNA is TGTGCTAGTGGTTTGGTACCCCTACCGGGACTAGCGGGGGGGTCCTCCTACGAGCAGTACTTC.

This rearrangement joins TRBV7-2 to TRBJ2-1; 8 bases match TRBD2. This CDR3 has 14 residues. Unmatched junction bases numbered 8, after V lost 5 bases and J lost 8 bases. Germline V lookup: CDR1 SGHTA, CDR2 FQGNSA. The CDR3 DNA reads as TGTGCCAGCAGCCTCGGGGGGGCGGTGTATGAGCAGTTCTTC. Translation gives CASSLGGAVYEQFF. Filled out from reference TRBV7-2 and TRBJ2-1, the complete variable domain reads GAGVSQSPSNKVTEKGKDVELRCDPISGHTALYWYRQSLGQGLEFLIYFQGNSAPDKSGLPSDRFSAERTGGSVSTLTIQRTQQEDSAVYLCASSLGGAVYEQFFGPGTRLTVL.

This clone was seen a few times. The chain uses TRBV6-1 and TRBJ1-5; a weak D match, TRBD1 (6 bases). This CDR3 has 14 amino acids. Trimming removed 4 bases from V and 2 bases from J, with 9 bases in between. Germline CDR1 reads MNHNS; CDR2 reads SASEGT. CDR3 nucleotides: TGTGCCAGCAGTGGGGGGCATGGCAATCAGCCCCAGCATTTT. This translates into CASSGGHGNQPQHF.

The gene calls are TRBV12-5 and TRBJ2-3; TRBD1 matches at 9 bases. Germline CDR1 LGHNT, CDR2 FRNRAP. The CDR3 is 15 residues long. Unmatched junction bases numbered 7, after V lost 6 bases and J lost 3 bases. CDR3 in DNA: TGTGCTAGTGGCCGGGACAGGGTGGAAACAGATACGCAGTATTTT. Translated: CASGRDRVETDTQYF.

The chain uses TRBV5-1 and TRBJ2-3; the D is unclear. This CDR3 has 16 amino acids. The V end lost 0 bases, the J end lost 1 base, and 12 bases lay between the germline ends. Per germline, CDR1 SGHRS and CDR2 YFSETQ. CDR3 in amino acids: CASSLVPGTGTDTQYF. CDR3 DNA sequence: TGCGCCAGCAGCTTGGTACCAGGTACAGGCACAGATACGCAGTATTTT.

This chain connects TRBV5-4 to TRBJ2-3; a possible D gene is TRBD1 (5 bases). This CDR3 has 14 amino acids. The V and J ends lost 0 bases and 4 bases respectively, with 9 bases between them. From germline, CDR1 is SGHNT and CDR2 YYREEE (reference sequence). The CDR3 DNA follows: TGTGCCAGCAGCTTGGGGCAGGGCGCAGATACGCAGTATTTT. Translating it yields CASSLGQGADTQYF.

This clone was counted a single time. The chain recombines TRBV2 with TRBJ2-3; D might be TRBD2 (6 bases). Germline assignment: CDR1 SNHLY and CDR2 FYNNEI. Trimming left V 6 bases short and J 4 bases short, with 17 bases between. The CDR3 extends over 15 amino acids. The CDR3 loop is CASRGRGDFPDTQYF. Here the CDR3 DNA reads TGTGCCAGCAGAGGAAGAGGGGACTTCCCAGATACGCAGTATTTT.

The chain couples TRBV7-8 to TRBJ1-1, with D possibly being TRBD1 (5 bases). With 8 bases removed from V and 6 bases from J, the gap between germline ends came to 25 bases. The CDR3 has 16 residues. The germline CDR1 and CDR2 sequences are SGHVS and FQNEAQ. CDR3 nucleotide sequence: TGTGCCAGCGATAAGTCGATGGGGATCAGGGTCTCTGAAGCTTTCTTT. Protein: CASDKSMGIRVSEAFF.

The chain combines TRBV7-6 with TRBJ2-7; no reliable D call. V gave up 5 bases and J gave up 2 bases, with 13 bases separating them. This CDR3 is built from 14 residues. Germline-derived CDR1 and CDR2 are SGHVS and FNYEAQ. CDR3 coding DNA: TGTGCCAGCAGCGGCCAACGCGGCCCCTACGAGCAGTACTTC. Protein product: CASSGQRGPYEQYF.

The rearrangement links TRBV5-4 to TRBJ2-7, with D maybe TRBD2 (7 bases). V shed 7 bases and J shed 4 bases, with 21 bases lying between them. The CDR3 contains 15 residues. The germline V gene has CDR1 SGHNT and CDR2 YYREEE (reference sequence). Here the CDR3 DNA reads TGTGCCAGCGCCCCTAGGGGGGGGGACCCTTACGAGCAGTACTTC. Its translation: CASAPRGGDPYEQYF.

This chain connects TRBV6-6 to TRBJ1-4; maybe TRBD1 (5 bases). The germline V gene has CDR1 MNHNY and CDR2 SVGAGI (reference sequence). This CDR3 is built from 14 residues. The V gene lost 2 bases and the J gene lost 6 bases, with 10 bases spanning the gap. Written as DNA, the CDR3 is TGTGCCAGCAGTTACAGGGGAGGGCATGAAAAACTGTTTTTT. This sequence encodes CASSYRGGHEKLFF.

This clone appeared a single time. The chain is built from TRBV7-2 and TRBJ2-6; D ambiguous. The germline CDR1 and CDR2 sequences are SGHTA and FQGNSA. The CDR3 length is 14 residues. The V gene lost 5 bases and the J gene lost 1 base, with 6 bases spanning the gap. The CDR3 DNA is TGTGCCAGCAGCCCGAGATCTGGGGCCAACGTCCTGACTTTC. It codes for CASSPRSGANVLTF.

The chain uses TRBV13 and TRBJ2-5; maybe TRBD2 (6 bases). This CDR3 is built from 15 residues. Trimming left V 4 bases short and J 5 bases short, with 17 bases between. From germline, CDR1 is PRHDT and CDR2 FYEKMQ (reference sequence). CDR3 bases: TGTGCCAGCAGCTCCCAGCGGAGGGGCGGGGAGACCCAGTACTTC. Protein: CASSSQRRGGETQYF.

As to this clone: The junction and the germline gene differ at one end; a read error may be behind it. V usage is TRBV10-3 and J usage is TRBJ2-6; 9 bases fit TRBD1. Germline lookup yields CDR1 ENHRY and CDR2 SYGVKD. This CDR3 is 19 amino acids long. CDR3 sequence (DNA): TGTGCCATCAGTCCCGGGACAGGGACCTCTCTCTCTGGGGCCAACGGCCTGACTTTC. Its translation: CAISPGTGTSLSGANGLTF.

The CDR3 sequence: CASSKGKRGGANNQPQHF. The CDR3 nucleotides read TGTGCCAGCAGCAAAGGAAAAAGGGGGGGCGCGAACAATCAGCCCCAGCATTTT. The J gene is TRBJ1-5, the V gene TRBV21-1. TRBV21-1 is a documented pseudogene. There are 18 residues in the CDR3.

J is TRBJ2-7 and V is TRBV10-3; TRBD1 matches at 9 bases. V lost 10 bases and J lost 6; bases outside the gene matches: 13. Looked up from germline, CDR1 is ENHRY and CDR2 is SYGVKD. The CDR3 is 14 amino acids. The CDR3 loop reads CATQGGTGNGEQYF. The CDR3 DNA reads as TGTGCCACCCAAGGGGGGACAGGGAATGGCGAGCAGTACTTC.

The V call is TRBV5-4, the J call TRBJ1-2; TRBD1 matches 7 bases. V lost 9 bases to trimming and J lost 0 bases; unmatched junction nucleotides: 11. There are 15 residues in the CDR3. In germline, CDR1 is SGHNT, CDR2 YYREEE (reference sequence). CDR3: CATQPVGGPNYGYTF. DNA for the CDR3: TGTGCCACACAGCCTGTAGGGGGCCCTAACTATGGCTACACCTTC.

The V call is TRBV14, the J call TRBJ2-7; TRBD1 is a possible D gene (6 bases). Germline V gene sequence: CDR1 SGHDN, CDR2 FVKESK. Trimming shortened V by 1 base and J by 5 bases, and 21 bases separated the two germline ends. The CDR3 loop spans 17 amino acids. CDR3 in DNA: TGTGCCAGCAGCCAAGGCGCGTCGGGCAGGGGTTTCAACGAGCAGTACTTC. Its protein is CASSQGASGRGFNEQYF.

The chain joins TRBV13 to TRBJ2-1; 9 nucleotides line up with TRBD1. Germline CDR1 reads PRHDT; CDR2 reads FYEKMQ (reference sequence). The CDR3 contains 16 residues. The V segment lost 4 bases and the J segment 6 bases; nucleotides outside the gene matches: 10. The CDR3 nucleotides are TGTGCCAGCAGCTCACTAAAGCAGGACAGGGGCAATGAGCAGTTCTTC. Translation: CASSSLKQDRGNEQFF. The full variable domain, its missing parts supplied by reference TRBV13 and TRBJ2-1, is AAGVIQSPRHLIKEKRETATLKCYPIPRHDTVYWYQQGPGQDPQFLISFYEKMQSDKGSIPDRFSAQQFSDYHSELNMSSLELGDSALYFCASSSLKQDRGNEQFFGPGTRLTVL.

The CDR3 nucleotides are TGCAGTTCGGGGTTGGAAAATACGCAGTATTTT. Translation: CSSGLENTQYF. The chain has TRBV20-1 and TRBJ2-3; the D gene is possibly TRBD2 (5 bases). CDR1 and CDR2 (germline): DFQATT, SNEGSKA (reference sequence). V was cut by 8 bases and J by 7 bases, with 13 bases left in between. The CDR3 is made up of 11 amino acids.